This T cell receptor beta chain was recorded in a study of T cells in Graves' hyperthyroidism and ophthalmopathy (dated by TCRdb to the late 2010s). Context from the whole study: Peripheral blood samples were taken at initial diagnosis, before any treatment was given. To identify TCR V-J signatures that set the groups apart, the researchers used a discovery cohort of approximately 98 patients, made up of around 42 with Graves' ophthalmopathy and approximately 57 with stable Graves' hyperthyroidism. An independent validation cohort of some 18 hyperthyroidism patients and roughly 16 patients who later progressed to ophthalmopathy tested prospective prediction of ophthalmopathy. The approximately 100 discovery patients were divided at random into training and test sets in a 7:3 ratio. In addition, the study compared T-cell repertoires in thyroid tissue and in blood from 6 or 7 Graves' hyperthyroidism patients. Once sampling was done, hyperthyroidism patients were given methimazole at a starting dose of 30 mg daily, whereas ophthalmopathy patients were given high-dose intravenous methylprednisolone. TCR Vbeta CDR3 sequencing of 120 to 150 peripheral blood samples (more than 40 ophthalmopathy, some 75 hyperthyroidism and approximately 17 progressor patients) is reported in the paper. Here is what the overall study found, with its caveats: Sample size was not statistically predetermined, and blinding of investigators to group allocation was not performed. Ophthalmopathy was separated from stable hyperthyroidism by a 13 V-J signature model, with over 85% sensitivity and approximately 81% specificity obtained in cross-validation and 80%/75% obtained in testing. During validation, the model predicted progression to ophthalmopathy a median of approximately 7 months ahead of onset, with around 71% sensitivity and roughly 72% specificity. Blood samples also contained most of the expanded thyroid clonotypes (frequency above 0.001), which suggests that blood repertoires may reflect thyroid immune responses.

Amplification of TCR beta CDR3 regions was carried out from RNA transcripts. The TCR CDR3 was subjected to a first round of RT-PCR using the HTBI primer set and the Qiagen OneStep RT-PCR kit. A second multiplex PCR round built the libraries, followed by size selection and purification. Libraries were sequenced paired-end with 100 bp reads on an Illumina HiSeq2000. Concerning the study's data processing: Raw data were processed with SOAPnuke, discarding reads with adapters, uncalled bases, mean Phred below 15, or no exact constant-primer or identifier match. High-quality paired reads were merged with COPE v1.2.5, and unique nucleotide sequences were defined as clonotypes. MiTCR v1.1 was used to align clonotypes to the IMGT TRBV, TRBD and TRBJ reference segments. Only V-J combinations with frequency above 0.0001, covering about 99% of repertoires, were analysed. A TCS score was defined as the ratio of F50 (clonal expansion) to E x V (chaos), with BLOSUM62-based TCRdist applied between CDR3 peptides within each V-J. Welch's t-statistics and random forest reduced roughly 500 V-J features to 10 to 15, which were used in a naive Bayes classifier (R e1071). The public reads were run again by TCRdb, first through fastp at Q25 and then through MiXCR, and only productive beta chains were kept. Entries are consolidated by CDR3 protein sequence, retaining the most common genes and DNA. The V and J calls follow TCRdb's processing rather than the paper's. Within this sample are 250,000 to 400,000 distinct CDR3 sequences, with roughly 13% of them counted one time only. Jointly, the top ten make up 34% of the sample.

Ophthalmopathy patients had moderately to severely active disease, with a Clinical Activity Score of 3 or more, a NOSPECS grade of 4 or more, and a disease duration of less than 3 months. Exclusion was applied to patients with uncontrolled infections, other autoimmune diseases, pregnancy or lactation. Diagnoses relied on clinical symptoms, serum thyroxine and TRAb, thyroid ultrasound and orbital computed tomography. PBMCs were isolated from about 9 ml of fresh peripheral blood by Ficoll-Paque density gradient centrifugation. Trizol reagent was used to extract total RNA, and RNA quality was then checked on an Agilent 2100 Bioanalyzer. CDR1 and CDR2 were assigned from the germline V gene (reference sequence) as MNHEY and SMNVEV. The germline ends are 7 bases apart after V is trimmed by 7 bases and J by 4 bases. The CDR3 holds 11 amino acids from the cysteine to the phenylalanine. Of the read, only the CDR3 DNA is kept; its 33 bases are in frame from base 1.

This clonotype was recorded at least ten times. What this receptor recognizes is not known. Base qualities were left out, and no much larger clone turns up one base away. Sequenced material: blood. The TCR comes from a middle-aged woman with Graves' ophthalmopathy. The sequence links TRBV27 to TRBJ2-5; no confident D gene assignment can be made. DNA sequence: TGTGCCAGCAAGATCAGAGAGACCCAGTACTTC. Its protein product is CASKIRETQYF.